The T cell receptor beta chain described here comes from a study of human T cells and chemical hapten exposure. Study background: Patients got weekly scalp diphenylcyclopropenone doses over the approximately 25-week study.

Trimming at V came to 6 bases and at J to 3 bases, leaving 5 bases not matched to a gene. Germline V gene lookup returns CDR1 SNHLY and CDR2 FYNNEI. This CDR3 contains 15 residues. Regarding time point: pre-sensitization, week 0. Regarding treatment: therapeutic diphenylcyclopropenone sensitization with weekly scalp DPC. Only after blood had been drawn was each patch test applied. The study used a library that attached unique molecular identifiers to individual cDNA molecules. TCRdb reprocessed the RACE reads with MiXCR, giving one entry per CDR3 protein. The sample includes 300,000 to 450,000 distinct CDR3 sequences, roughly 5.3% of them seen just once.

This specimen was whole blood, taken in connection with sensitization to the hapten diphenylcyclopropenone (DPC). The chain carries TRBV2 and TRBJ2-1; the match to TRBD2 covers 10 bases. This clonotype was obtained from a woman in her fifties or sixties with alopecia areata. Some clones in this sample may be carry-over from other donors' samples. DNA for the CDR3: TGTGCCAGCAGCAAAGGACTAGCGGTCTACAATGAGCAGTTCTTC. Translated, it gives CASSKGLAVYNEQFF.